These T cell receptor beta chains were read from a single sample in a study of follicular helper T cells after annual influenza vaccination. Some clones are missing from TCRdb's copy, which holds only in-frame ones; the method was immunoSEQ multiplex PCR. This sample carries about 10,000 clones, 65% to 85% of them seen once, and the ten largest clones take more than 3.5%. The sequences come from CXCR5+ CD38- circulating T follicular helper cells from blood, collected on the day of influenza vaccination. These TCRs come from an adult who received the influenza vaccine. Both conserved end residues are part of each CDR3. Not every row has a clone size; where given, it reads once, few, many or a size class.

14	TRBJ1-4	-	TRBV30	CAWSVLDRGEKLFF
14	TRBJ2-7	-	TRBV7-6	CASSRAGLTYEQYF
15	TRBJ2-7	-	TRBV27	CASRLYGGATFEQYF
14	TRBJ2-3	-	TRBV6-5	CASSQRGGTDTQYF
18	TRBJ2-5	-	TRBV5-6	CASSLGRGMDGWQETQYF
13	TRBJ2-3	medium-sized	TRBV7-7	CASSLSGTDTQYF
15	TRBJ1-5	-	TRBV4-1	CASSQAVLSNQPQHF
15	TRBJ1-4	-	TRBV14	CASSRWTAGGEKLFF
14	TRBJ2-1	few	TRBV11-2	CASSRWTRGDEQFF
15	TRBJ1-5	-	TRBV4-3	CASSTDTNSNQPQHF
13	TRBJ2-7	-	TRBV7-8	CASSISDGREQYF
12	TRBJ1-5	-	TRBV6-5	CASRQGDQPQHF
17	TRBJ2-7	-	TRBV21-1	CASSKQWSYERCYEQYF
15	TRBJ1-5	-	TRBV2	CASSEPQPSNQPQHF
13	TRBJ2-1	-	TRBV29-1	CSVGSGGGDEQFF
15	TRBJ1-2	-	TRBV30	CACHEEGAERYGYTF
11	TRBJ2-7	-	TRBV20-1	CSATDRYEQYF
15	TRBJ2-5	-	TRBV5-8	CASSPGTGGTETQYF
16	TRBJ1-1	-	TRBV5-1	CASRSDRGSMNTEAFF
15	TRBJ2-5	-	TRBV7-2	CASSFLLTAGETQYF
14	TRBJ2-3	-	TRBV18	CASSPPELTDTQYF